Listed below are T cell receptor beta chains from one sample, sequenced in a study of molecular identifiers for immune sequencing clone quantification. From the PCR reads, TCRdb called clonotypes with MiXCR, one entry per CDR3 protein. The data contain roughly 40,000 distinct CDR3 sequences, roughly 22% of them singletons. Sequencing was performed on naive CD8+ T cells from blood, with Jurkat cell RNA spiked in. The source is a human donor in good health. Some libraries in this study had Jurkat cell RNA spiked in. The CDR3 runs from the conserved cysteine through the conserved F or W. A D gene is named only where the DNA matches it firmly. The size field is filled for only some rows; it gives once, few, many or a size class.

clone_size	j_call	d_call	v_call	cdr3_nt	cdr3_aa
.	TRBJ2-3	TRBD2	TRBV28	TGTGCCAGCAGTTTATTAGAACGACTAGCGGGGCCCACAGATACGCAGTACTTT	CASSLLERLAGPTDTQYF
once	TRBJ2-7	.	TRBV25-1	TGTGCCAGCAGTGAATACGGCGGAGGCCCCTACGAGCAGTACTTC	CASSEYGGGPYEQYF
many	TRBJ2-2	TRBD2	TRBV29-1	TGCAGCGTAACCGGGACTACCGTAACAACCACCGGGGAGCTGTTTTTT	CSVTGTTVTTTGELFF
many	TRBJ2-1	.	TRBV10-3	TGTGCCATCAGTGAGTCGGCGCCCAATGAGCAGTTCTTC	CAISESAPNEQFF
many	TRBJ1-5	TRBD1	TRBV30	TGTGCCTGGGGGACAGGGTTCGGCAATCAGCCCCAGCATTTT	CAWGTGFGNQPQHF
.	TRBJ2-1	.	TRBV7-9	TGTGCCAGCAGCTTTAGCTCCGACTACTCCAATCAGCAGTTCTTC	CASSFSSDYSNQQFF
many	TRBJ2-7	TRBD2	TRBV20-1	TGCAGTGCTAGAGCCCCCCTAGCGGTCTTCCCCTACGAGCAGTACTTC	CSARAPLAVFPYEQYF
many	TRBJ1-2	.	TRBV4-3	TGCGCCAGCAGCCCACAGGACAGCTTTGACTACACCTTC	CASSPQDSFDYTF
.	TRBJ2-7	.	TRBV20-1	TGCGGTGCTGGAGATCTGGCAGGTACCGGGACCGACTTGGAGCAGTACTTC	CGAGDLAGTGTDLEQYF
few	TRBJ2-7	.	TRBV7-9	TGTGCCAGCAGCCCCAGGGATACCTACGAGCAGTACTTC	CASSPRDTYEQYF
many	TRBJ1-1	TRBD1	TRBV12-3/TRBV12-4	TGTGCCAGCTCAACAGGGGATCTGGAAGCTTTCTTT	CASSTGDLEAFF
.	TRBJ2-5	.	TRBV11-2	TGTGCCAGCAGCCCAAGCGGCGCCGAGACCCAGTACTTC	CASSPSGAETQYF
many	TRBJ1-4	.	TRBV27	TGTGCCAGCAGTCCAGGTGCAACTAATGAAAAACTGTTTTTT	CASSPGATNEKLFF
many	TRBJ2-3	TRBD1	TRBV6-5	TGTGCCAGCAGTTACTCTGGACAGGGAAGGGCAGATACGCAGTATTTT	CASSYSGQGRADTQYF
many	TRBJ2-6	.	TRBV5-6	TGTGCCAGCAGCTTGAGTGGTTCTGGGGCCAACGTCCTGACTTTC	CASSLSGSGANVLTF
few	TRBJ1-5	TRBD1	TRBV7-2	TGTGCCAGCAGCTTCCGGCCCCAGGGGGGCAATCAGCCCCAGCATTTT	CASSFRPQGGNQPQHF
many	TRBJ2-7	.	TRBV7-2	TGTGCCAGCAGCCAGACTAGTAACGAGCAGTACTTC	CASSQTSNEQYF
many	TRBJ2-7	TRBD2	TRBV7-8	TGCGCCAGCAGCCCAGGAACGGGGGGCTACGAGCAGTACTTC	CASSPGTGGYEQYF
many	TRBJ2-2	.	TRBV19	TGTGCCAGTAGTATTTTCGGGGGGCGGGACACCGGGGAGCTGTTTTTT	CASSIFGGRDTGELFF
many	TRBJ2-3	TRBD2	TRBV4-1	TGCGCCAGCAGCCCGCGGACTAGCGGTCTTGCTAGCACAGATACGCAGTATTTT	CASSPRTSGLASTDTQYF
many	TRBJ1-1	.	TRBV7-8	TGTGCCAGCAGCTTAGATTGGGGGACACCCATGACCACTGAAGCTTTCTTT	CASSLDWGTPMTTEAFF
many	TRBJ1-5	.	TRBV19	TGTGCCAGTAGTATAGATAATGGGCAGGGGCTCCAGCATTTT	CASSIDNGQGLQHF
.	TRBJ2-5	TRBD2	TRBV27	TGTGCCAGCAGCTACGTGGCGGGGGGGCCTGAGACCCAGTACTTC	CASSYVAGGPETQYF
medium-sized	TRBJ2-7	.	TRBV29-1	TGCAGCGTCGAAAGACACGCCCGAGGGGACGAGCAGTACTTC	CSVERHARGDEQYF
many	TRBJ2-3	TRBD2	TRBV7-2	TGTGCCAGCAGCATGGGGACTAGCGGGAGCACAGATACGCAGTATTTT	CASSMGTSGSTDTQYF
medium-sized	TRBJ2-5	.	TRBV4-3	TGCGCCAGCAGCCAAGAAGTCCTAGCCCAAGAGACCCAGTACTTC	CASSQEVLAQETQYF
medium-sized	TRBJ1-5	TRBD1	TRBV20-1	TGCAGTGCTAGAGTCCCGGCTTTTGGGACAGAGAATCAGCCCCAGCATTTT	CSARVPAFGTENQPQHF
.	TRBJ2-5	TRBD1	TRBV29-1	TGCAGCGTTGGAGAACGAGGACAGGGGGGTGAGACCCAGTACTTC	CSVGERGQGGETQYF
.	TRBJ2-1	TRBD2	TRBV4-3	TGCGCCAGCAGCCTATGGACTAGCGGGGGGGCCGGTGAGCAGTTCTTC	CASSLWTSGGAGEQFF
many	TRBJ2-7	TRBD2	TRBV6-1	TGTGCCAGCCGGGAGGTTACCTACGAGCAGTACTTC	CASREVTYEQYF
.	TRBJ2-5	TRBD2	TRBV25-1	TGTGCCAGCAGGGACCCCGAAGCGGGGCAAGAGCCCCCGTACTTC	CASRDPEAGQEPPYF
.	TRBJ2-3	.	TRBV20-1	TGCAGTGCTAGAGATCCGGGCCAATTCGACACAGGTACGCAGTATTTT	CSARDPGQFDTGTQYF
few	TRBJ2-2	.	TRBV25-1	TGTGCCAGCAGAAGGGGGGCAGCGGAAAGGAACACCGGGGAGCTGTTTTTT	CASRRGAAERNTGELFF
many	TRBJ1-5	.	TRBV6-2/TRBV6-3	TGTGCCAGCAGTAGTGAGAGGGTCTGGCAGCCCCAGCATTTT	CASSSERVWQPQHF
.	TRBJ1-1	TRBD1	TRBV7-9	TGTGCCAGCAGCAGGCCGGGACAGGAAAACGAAGCTTTCTTT	CASSRPGQENEAFF
once	TRBJ1-1	TRBD1	TRBV4-3	TGCGCCAGCAACCAAGATAGGACAGGGGCGGGCACTGAAGCTTTCTTT	CASNQDRTGAGTEAFF
many	TRBJ2-2	.	TRBV28	TGTGCCAGCAGTTTGGGGCTCCTCAGGGGCCTAGGAAGGACCGGGGAGCTGTTTTTT	CASSLGLLRGLGRTGELFF
many	TRBJ2-3	.	TRBV9	TGTGCCAGCAGCGTCCATGGCATCCCCACAGATACGCAGTATTTT	CASSVHGIPTDTQYF
many	TRBJ2-5	TRBD1	TRBV5-4	TGTGCCAGCAGCCAAGGGACAGAGCAAGAGACCCAGTACTTC	CASSQGTEQETQYF
many	TRBJ2-1	.	TRBV28	TGTGCCAGCAGTTTCTCGTCTAGCAATGAGCAGTTCTTC	CASSFSSSNEQFF
many	TRBJ2-1	TRBD2	TRBV12-3/TRBV12-4	TGTGCCAGCAGCTCCAGACCGGGACTAGAGTTCTTC	CASSSRPGLEFF
.	TRBJ2-1	TRBD1	TRBV6-4	TGTGCCAGCAGTAGGTCAGGGGGCGCAGGTAGTGAGCAGTTCTTC	CASSRSGGAGSEQFF
many	TRBJ2-7	TRBD1	TRBV27	TGTGCCAGCAGTTCCGGGACAGGGTTCGAGCAGTACTTC	CASSSGTGFEQYF
many	TRBJ2-3	.	TRBV6-2/TRBV6-3	TGTGCCAGCAGTTACTCGCAAGGGGGGACGAACACAGATACGCAGTATTTT	CASSYSQGGTNTDTQYF
many	TRBJ2-3	.	TRBV5-6	TGTGCCAGCAGCTTGGTTAGGGCTGGGGATACGCAGTATTTT	CASSLVRAGDTQYF
many	TRBJ2-3	TRBD1	TRBV11-2	TGTGCCAGCAGCTTAGAGAGGGGGCTTTTCACAGATACGCAGTATTTT	CASSLERGLFTDTQYF
.	TRBJ2-7	.	TRBV4-3	TGCGCCAGCAGCCAAGACGAGGGGGGGCCCTACGAGCCGTACTTC	CASSQDEGGPYEPYF
many	TRBJ2-3	TRBD1	TRBV19	TGTGCCAGTAGTCTTACAGGGGGTAGTACAGATACGCAGTATTTT	CASSLTGGSTDTQYF
many	TRBJ1-1	.	TRBV4-1	TGCGCCAGCAGCTTTCGACCCGACACTGAAGCTTTCTTT	CASSFRPDTEAFF
many	TRBJ2-7	.	TRBV5-1	TGCGCCAGCAGCTTGTACAGGGTCCCAACGGGGGAGCAGTACTTC	CASSLYRVPTGEQYF
many	TRBJ1-1	.	TRBV29-1	TGCAGCGTTGAAAAGACAGTGGGCACTGAAGCTTTCTTT	CSVEKTVGTEAFF
many	TRBJ2-7	.	TRBV7-6	TGTGCCAGCAGCTGGTCGGACGAGCAGTACTTC	CASSWSDEQYF